This record covers a single T cell receptor (beta chain). Its target is unknown. The data were obtained in a study of beta chain features in type 1 diabetes. Study-wide findings and caveats: Although PCR might favor shorter templates, it would do so equally in patients and controls. When cDNA is sequenced, cells with high TCR expression could be over-represented.

As every portion of the isolated RNA was reverse transcribed, the sequencing read expressed TCRB transcripts. Measured with immunoSEQ multiplex PCR; TCRdb has only the in-frame clones, and not every one. In the table there are around 340,000 clones, less than 9.5% of which are singletons. The CDR3 has 13 amino acids. V lost 6 bases and J 3 bases, leaving 11 bases between the germline ends. Looked up from germline, CDR1 is MNHEY and CDR2 is SVGAGI. The rearrangement joins TRBV6-5 to TRBJ1-1; D gene unclear. The material sequenced was central memory CD4+ T cells from blood. This TCR came from a woman under 30 in good health. The CDR3 sequence is CASSRTRDTEAFF. In DNA form, the CDR3 reads TGTGCCAGCAGCCGGACGCGGGACACTGAAGCTTTCTTT.